This T cell receptor beta chain emerged from a study of blood T cell repertoires in COVID-19. Study as a whole: Spain, Italy and the United States supplied samples that represented acute and convalescent COVID-19. Nucleic acid was either cDNA or gDNA, and it came from T cells, B-cell-depleted T cells, or PBMCs.

V dropped 7 bases and J dropped 5; count of bases not matched to a gene: 9. Germline CDR1 is LNHDA and CDR2 is SQIVND (reference sequence). The CDR3 is made up of 14 amino acids. This clone was seen a handful of times. TCRdb's copy holds only in-frame clones and misses some; the assay was immunoSEQ multiplex PCR. Here the sample spans a few hundred thousand clones, about 80% being singletons. Sequencing was done on a sample of peripheral blood. The chain links TRBV19 to TRBJ2-5, with 8 bases fitting TRBD1. This receptor was obtained from a woman aged 25 to 45 who had recovered from COVID-19. The DNA for the CDR3 is TGTGCCAGTACAGGGGGCGCGGTGATGGAGACCCAGTACTTC. As protein: CASTGGAVMETQYF.